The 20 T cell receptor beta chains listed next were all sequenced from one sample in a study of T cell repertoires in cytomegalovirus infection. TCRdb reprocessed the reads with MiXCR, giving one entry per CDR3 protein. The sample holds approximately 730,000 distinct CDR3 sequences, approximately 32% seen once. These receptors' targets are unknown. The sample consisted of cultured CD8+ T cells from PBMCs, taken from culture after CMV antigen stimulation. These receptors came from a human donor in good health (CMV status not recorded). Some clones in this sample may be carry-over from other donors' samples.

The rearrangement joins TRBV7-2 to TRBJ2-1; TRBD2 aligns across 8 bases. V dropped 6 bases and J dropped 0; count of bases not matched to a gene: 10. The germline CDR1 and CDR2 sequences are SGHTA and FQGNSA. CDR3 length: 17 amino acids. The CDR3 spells CASSSRLAQVSYNEQFF. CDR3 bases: TGTGCCAGCAGTTCCCGACTAGCGCAGGTCTCCTACAATGAGCAGTTCTTC.

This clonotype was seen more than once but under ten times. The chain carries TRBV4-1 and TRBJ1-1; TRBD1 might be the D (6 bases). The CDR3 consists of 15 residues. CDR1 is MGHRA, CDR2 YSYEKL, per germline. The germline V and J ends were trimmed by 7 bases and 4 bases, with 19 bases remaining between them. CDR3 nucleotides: TGCGCCAGCACCGAAAGGGGGGGGGTCGGCACTGAAGCTTTCTTT. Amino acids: CASTERGGVGTEAFF.

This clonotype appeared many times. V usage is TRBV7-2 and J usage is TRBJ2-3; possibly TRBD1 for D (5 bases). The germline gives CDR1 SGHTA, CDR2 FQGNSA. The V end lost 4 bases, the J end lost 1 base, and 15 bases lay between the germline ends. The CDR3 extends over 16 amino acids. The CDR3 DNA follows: TGTGCCAGCAGCTCGGCGGTGGGGCCTCGCACAGATACGCAGTATTTT. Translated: CASSSAVGPRTDTQYF.

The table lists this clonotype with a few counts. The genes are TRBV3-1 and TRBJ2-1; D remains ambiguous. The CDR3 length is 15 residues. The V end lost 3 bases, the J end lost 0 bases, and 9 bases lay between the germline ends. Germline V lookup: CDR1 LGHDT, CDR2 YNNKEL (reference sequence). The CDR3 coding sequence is TGTGCCAGCAGCCAGACGTCTCGCTCCTACAATGAGCAGTTCTTC. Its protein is CASSQTSRSYNEQFF.

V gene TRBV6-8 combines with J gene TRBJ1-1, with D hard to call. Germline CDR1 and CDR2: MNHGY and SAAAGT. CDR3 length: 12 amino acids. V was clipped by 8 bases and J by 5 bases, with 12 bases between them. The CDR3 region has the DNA TGTGCCAGCGGGGAGTGGGGTACTGAAGCTTTCTTT. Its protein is CASGEWGTEAFF.

The DNA for the CDR3 is TGTGCCAGCAGCTCCGGATTTCTCAATCAGCCCCAGCATTTT. Translation: CASSSGFLNQPQHF. V and J are TRBV7-3 and TRBJ1-5, with D uncertain. CDR3 size: 14 residues. Germline lookup yields CDR1 SGHTA and CDR2 FQGTGA. V was shortened by 4 bases and J by 3 bases, with 10 bases between the two germline ends.

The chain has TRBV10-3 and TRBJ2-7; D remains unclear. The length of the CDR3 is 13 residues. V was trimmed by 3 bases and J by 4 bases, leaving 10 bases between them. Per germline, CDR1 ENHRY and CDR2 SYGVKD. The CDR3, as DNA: TGTGCCATCAGTGAAGGCCACGGGTACGAGCAGTACGTC. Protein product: CAISEGHGYEQYV.

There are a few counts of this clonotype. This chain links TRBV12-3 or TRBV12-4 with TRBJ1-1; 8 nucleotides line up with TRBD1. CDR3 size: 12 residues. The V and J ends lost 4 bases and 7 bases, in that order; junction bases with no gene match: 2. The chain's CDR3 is CASSSGGIEAFF. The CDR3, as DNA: TGTGCCAGCAGTTCAGGGGGCATTGAAGCTTTCTTT.

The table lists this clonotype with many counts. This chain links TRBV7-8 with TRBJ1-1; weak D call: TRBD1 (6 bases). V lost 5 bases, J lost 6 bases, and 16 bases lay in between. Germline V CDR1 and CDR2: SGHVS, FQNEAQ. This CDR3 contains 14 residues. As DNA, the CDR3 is TGTGCCAGCAGCCAAACAGGGCTCCGGTCTGAAGCTTTCTTT. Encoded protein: CASSQTGLRSEAFF.

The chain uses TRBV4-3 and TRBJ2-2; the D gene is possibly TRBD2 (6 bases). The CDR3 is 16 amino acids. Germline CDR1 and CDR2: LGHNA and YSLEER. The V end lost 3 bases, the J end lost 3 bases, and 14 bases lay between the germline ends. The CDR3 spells CASSHATSLYTGELFF. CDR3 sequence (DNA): TGCGCCAGCAGCCATGCGACTAGTCTGTACACCGGGGAGCTGTTTTTT.

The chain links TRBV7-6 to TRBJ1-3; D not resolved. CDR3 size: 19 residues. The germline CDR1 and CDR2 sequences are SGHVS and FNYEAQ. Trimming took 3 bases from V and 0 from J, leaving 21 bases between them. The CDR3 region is CASSFPQDEFLRSGNTIYF. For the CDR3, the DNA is TGTGCCAGCAGCTTTCCTCAGGACGAATTTTTACGCTCTGGAAACACCATATATTTT.

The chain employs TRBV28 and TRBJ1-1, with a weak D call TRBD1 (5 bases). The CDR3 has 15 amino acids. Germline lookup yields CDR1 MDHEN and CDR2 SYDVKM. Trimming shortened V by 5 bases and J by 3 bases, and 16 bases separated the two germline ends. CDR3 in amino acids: CASSPQGPMHTEAFF. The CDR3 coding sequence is TGTGCCAGCAGTCCCCAGGGTCCCATGCACACTGAAGCTTTCTTT.

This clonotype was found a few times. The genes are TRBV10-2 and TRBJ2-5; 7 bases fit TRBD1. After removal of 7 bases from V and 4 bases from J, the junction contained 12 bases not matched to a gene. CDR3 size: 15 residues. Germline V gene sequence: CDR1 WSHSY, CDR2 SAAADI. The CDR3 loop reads CASNPGQSRRETQYF. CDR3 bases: TGCGCCAGCAACCCGGGACAGTCCCGGCGAGAGACCCAGTACTTC.

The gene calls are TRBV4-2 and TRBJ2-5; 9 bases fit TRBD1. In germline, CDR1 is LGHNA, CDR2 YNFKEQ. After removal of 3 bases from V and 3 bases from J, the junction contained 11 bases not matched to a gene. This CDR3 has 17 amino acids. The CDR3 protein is CASSHLKSTGGEETQYF. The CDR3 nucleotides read TGTGCCAGCAGCCATCTTAAATCAACAGGGGGCGAAGAGACCCAGTACTTC.

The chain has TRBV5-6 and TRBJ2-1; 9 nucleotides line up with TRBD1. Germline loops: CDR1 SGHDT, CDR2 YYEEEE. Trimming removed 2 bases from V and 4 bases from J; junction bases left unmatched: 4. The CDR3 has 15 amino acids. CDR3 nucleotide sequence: TGTGCCAGCAGCTTTTACAGGGGGCCGTACAATGAGCAGTTCTTC. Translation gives CASSFYRGPYNEQFF. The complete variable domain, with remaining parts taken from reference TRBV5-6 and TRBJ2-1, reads DAGVTQSPTHLIKTRGQQVTLRCSPKSGHDTVSWYQQALGQGPQFIFQYYEEEERQRGNFPDRFSGHQFPNYSSELNVNALLLGDSALYLCASSFYRGPYNEQFFGPGTRLTVL.

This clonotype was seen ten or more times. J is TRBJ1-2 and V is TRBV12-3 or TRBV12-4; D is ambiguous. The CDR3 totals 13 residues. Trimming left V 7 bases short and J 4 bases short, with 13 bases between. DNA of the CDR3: TGTGCCAGCACCCCAAACCGGGTCTATGGCTACACCTTC. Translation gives CASTPNRVYGYTF.

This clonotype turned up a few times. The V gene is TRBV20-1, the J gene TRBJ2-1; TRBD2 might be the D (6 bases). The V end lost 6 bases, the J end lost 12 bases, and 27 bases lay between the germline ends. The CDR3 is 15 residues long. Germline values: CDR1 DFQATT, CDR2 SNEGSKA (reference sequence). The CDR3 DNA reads TGCAGTGCCGCTAACCGGGAGACTTTGGTACGGGGGCAGTTCTTC. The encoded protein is CSAANRETLVRGQFF.

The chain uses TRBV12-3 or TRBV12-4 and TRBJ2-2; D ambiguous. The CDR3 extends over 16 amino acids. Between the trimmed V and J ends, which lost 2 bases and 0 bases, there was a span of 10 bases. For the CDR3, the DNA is TGTGCCAGCAGTTTATATCGGCCAACGAACACCGGGGAGCTGTTTTTT. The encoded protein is CASSLYRPTNTGELFF.

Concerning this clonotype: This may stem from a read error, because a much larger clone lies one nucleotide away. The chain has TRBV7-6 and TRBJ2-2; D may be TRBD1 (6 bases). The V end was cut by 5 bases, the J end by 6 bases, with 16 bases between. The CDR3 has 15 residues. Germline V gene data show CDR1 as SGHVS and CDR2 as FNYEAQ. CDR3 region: CASSGRPGVSGELFF. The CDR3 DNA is TGTGCCAGCAGCGGACGACCAGGGGTTTCCGGGGAGCTGTTTTTT.

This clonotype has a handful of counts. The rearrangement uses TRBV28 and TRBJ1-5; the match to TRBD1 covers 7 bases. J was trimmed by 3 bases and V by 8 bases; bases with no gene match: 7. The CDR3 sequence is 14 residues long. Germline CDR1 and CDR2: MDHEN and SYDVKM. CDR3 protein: CASGRGPYNQPQHF. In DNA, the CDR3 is TGTGCCAGCGGGAGGGGGCCATACAATCAGCCCCAGCATTTT.